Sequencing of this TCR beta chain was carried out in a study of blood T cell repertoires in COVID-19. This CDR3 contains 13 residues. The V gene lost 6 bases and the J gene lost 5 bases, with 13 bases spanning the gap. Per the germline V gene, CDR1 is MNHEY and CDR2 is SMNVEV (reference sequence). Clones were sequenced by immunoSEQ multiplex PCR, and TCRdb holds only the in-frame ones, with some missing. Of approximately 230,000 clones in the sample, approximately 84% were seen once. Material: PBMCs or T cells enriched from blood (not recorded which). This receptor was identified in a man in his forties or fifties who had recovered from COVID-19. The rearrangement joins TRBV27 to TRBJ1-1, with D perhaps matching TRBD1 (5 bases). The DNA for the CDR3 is TGTGCCAGCAGGCTAGGGCGGGGGACTGAAGCTTTCTTT. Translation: CASRLGRGTEAFF.